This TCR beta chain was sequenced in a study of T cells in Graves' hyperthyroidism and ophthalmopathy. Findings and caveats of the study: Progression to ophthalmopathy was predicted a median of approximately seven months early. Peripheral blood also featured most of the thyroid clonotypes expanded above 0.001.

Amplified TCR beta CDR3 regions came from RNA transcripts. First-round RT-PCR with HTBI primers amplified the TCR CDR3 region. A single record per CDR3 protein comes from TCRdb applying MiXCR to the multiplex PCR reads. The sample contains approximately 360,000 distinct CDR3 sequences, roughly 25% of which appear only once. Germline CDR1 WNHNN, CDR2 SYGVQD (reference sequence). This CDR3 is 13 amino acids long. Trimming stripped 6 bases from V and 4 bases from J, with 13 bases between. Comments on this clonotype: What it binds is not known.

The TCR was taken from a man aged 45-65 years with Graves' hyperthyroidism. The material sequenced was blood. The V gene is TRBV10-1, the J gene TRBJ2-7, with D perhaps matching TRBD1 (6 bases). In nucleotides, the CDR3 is TGCGCCAGCAGCAGGGGTCCGGATTACGAGCAGTACTTC. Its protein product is CASSRGPDYEQYF.